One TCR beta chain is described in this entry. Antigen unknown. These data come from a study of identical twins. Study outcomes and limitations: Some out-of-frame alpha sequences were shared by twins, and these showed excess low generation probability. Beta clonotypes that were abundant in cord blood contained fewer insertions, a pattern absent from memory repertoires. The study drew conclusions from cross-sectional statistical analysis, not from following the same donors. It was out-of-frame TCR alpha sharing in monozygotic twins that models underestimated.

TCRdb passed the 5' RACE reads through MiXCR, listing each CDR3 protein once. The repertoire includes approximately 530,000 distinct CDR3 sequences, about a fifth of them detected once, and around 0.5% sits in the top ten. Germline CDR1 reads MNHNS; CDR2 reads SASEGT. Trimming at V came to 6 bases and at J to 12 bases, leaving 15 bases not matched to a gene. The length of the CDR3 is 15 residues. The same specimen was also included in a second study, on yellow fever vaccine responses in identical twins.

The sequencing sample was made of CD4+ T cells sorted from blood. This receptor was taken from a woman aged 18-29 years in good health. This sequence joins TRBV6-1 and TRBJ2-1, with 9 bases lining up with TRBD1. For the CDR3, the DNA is TGTGCCAGCAGCGCCGGGACAGGGTTCCCCTCAGGGCAGTTCTTC. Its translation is CASSAGTGFPSGQFF.